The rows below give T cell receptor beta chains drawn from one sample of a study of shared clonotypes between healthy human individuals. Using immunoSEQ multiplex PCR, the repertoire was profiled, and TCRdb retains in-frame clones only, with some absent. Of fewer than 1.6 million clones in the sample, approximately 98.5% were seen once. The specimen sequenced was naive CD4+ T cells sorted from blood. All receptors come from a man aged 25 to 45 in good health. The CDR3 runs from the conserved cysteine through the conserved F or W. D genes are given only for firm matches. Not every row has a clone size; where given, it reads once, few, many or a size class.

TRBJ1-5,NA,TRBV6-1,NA,CASTQGLGQPQHF,TGTGCCAGCACTCAGGGTCTGGGGCAGCCCCAGCATTTT
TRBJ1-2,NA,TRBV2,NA,CASRTTAGSHGYTF,TGTGCCAGCAGAACGACAGCCGGATCCCATGGCTACACCTTC
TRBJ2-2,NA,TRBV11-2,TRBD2,CASSLTGQRGLAGTGELFF,TGTGCCAGCAGCCTAACGGGGCAAAGAGGACTAGCGGGAACCGGGGAGCTGTTTTTT
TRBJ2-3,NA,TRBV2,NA,CASAHDHLRTDTQYF,TGTGCCAGCGCTCATGACCATCTGCGCACAGATACGCAGTATTTT
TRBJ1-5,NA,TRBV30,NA,CAWSARNRPGPQHF,TGTGCCTGGAGTGCTCGGAACCGTCCAGGGCCCCAGCATTTT
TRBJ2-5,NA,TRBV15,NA,CATSREQAIQETQYF,TGTGCCACCAGCAGAGAACAGGCGATCCAAGAGACCCAGTACTTC
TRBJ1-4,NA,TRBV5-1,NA,CASSLIPPGSINEKLFF,TGCGCCAGCAGCTTGATCCCGCCCGGGAGCATTAATGAAAAACTGTTTTTT
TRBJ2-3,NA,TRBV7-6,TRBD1,CASSFSPRGQGDTQYF,TGTGCCAGCAGCTTCTCTCCCAGGGGGCAGGGAGATACGCAGTATTTT
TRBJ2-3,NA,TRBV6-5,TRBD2,CASSYAGAYSPDTQYF,TGTGCCAGCAGTTATGCGGGAGCGTATTCCCCAGATACGCAGTATTTT
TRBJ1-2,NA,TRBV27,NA,CASSLARGALIYGYTF,TGTGCCAGCAGTTTGGCACGGGGGGCACTTATCTATGGCTACACCTTC
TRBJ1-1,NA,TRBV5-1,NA,CASSLERQRNTEAFF,TGCGCCAGCAGCTTGGAAAGACAGAGGAACACTGAAGCTTTCTTT
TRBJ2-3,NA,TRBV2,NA,CASSEIDFTDTQYF,TGTGCCAGCAGTGAAATAGATTTCACAGATACGCAGTATTTT
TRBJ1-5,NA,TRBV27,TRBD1,CASSWGQGNQPQHF,TGTGCCAGCAGTTGGGGACAGGGCAATCAGCCCCAGCATTTT
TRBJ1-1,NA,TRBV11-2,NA,CASSLEMVTEAFF,TGTGCCAGCAGCTTAGAGATGGTCACTGAAGCTTTCTTT
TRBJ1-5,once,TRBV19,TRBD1,CASRKTGVSNQPQHF,TGTGCCAGTAGGAAGACAGGGGTTAGCAATCAGCCCCAGCATTTT
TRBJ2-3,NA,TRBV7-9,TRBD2,CASSWGGGNTQYF,TGTGCCAGCAGCTGGGGGGGTGGAAATACGCAGTATTTT
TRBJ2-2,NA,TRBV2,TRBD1,CASSGGQGAHAGELFF,TGTGCCAGCAGTGGGGGACAGGGGGCGCACGCCGGGGAGCTGTTTTTT
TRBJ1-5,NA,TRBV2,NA,CASSPTERNQPQHF,TGTGCCAGCAGTCCAACAGAGAGGAATCAGCCCCAGCATTTT
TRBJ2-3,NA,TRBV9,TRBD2,CASSVDGRLAGHSTDTQYF,TGTGCCAGCAGCGTAGACGGGCGGCTAGCGGGGCATAGCACAGATACGCAGTATTTT
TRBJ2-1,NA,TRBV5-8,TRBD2,CASSTNRTSGSGNEQFF,TGTGCCAGCAGCACGAATAGGACTAGCGGGAGTGGCAATGAGCAGTTCTTC
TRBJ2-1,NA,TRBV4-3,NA,CASSQVWGGGDEQFF,TGCGCCAGCAGCCAAGTGTGGGGAGGGGGCGATGAGCAGTTCTTC